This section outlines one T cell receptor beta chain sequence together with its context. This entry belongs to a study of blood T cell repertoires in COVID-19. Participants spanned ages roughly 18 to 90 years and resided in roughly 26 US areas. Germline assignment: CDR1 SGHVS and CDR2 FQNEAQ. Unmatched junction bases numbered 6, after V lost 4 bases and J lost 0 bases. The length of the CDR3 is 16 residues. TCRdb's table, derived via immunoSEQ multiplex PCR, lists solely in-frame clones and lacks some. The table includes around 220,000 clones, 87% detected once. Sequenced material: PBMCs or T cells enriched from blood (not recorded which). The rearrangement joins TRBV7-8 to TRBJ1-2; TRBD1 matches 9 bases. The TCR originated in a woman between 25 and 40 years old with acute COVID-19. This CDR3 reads CASSSRTGATNYGYTF. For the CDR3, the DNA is TGTGCCAGCAGCTCACGGACAGGGGCTACTAACTATGGCTACACCTTC.